These 30 T cell receptor beta chains were all obtained from the same sample, sequenced in a study of blood T cell repertoires in COVID-19. Using immunoSEQ multiplex PCR, the repertoire was profiled, and TCRdb retains in-frame clones only, with some absent. The sample shows 25,000 to 40,000 clones, approximately 85% of them seen only once. Sequenced material: peripheral blood. Source of these receptors: a woman between 55 and 75 years old with active COVID-19.

The chain links TRBV9 to TRBJ2-3; 9 nucleotides line up with TRBD2. Germline CDR1 is SGDLS and CDR2 is YYNGEE. V lost 0 bases and J lost 2; bases outside the gene matches: 4. CDR3 length: 16 residues. CDR3 sequence: CASSVGLAGNTDTQYF. CDR3 in DNA: TGTGCCAGCAGCGTAGGTCTAGCGGGGAACACAGATACGCAGTATTTT.

The V and J genes are TRBV25-1 and TRBJ2-3; 8 nucleotides align to TRBD2. The ends lost 4 bases at V and 14 bases at J; junction bases unmatched: 8. Germline assignment: CDR1 MGHDK and CDR2 SYGVNS. CDR3 length: 12 amino acids. The CDR3 coding sequence is TGTGCCAGCAGTGTCGGGGGGGCGCGGCGGTATTTT. Its protein product is CASSVGGARRYF.

J is TRBJ1-1 and V is TRBV19; no clear D gene. V was shortened by 8 bases and J by 1 base, with 11 bases between the two germline ends. Germline V lookup: CDR1 LNHDA, CDR2 SQIVND (reference sequence). The CDR3 covers 13 residues. Here the CDR3 reads CASLFAGNTEAFF. The CDR3 DNA follows: TGTGCCAGTTTATTTGCAGGGAACACTGAAGCTTTCTTT.

This rearrangement joins TRBV2 to TRBJ1-6; 10 nucleotides align to TRBD1. Germline V gene sequence: CDR1 SNHLY, CDR2 FYNNEI. This CDR3 comprises 14 residues. The V segment lost 6 bases and the J segment 6 bases; nucleotides outside the gene matches: 2. CDR3 loop: CASRTGGSNSPLHF. CDR3 coding DNA: TGTGCCAGCAGGACAGGGGGCAGTAATTCACCCCTCCACTTT.

CDR3 bases: TGTGCCAGTAGTCCCGGGACAGGTTATGGCTACACCTTC. Protein: CASSPGTGYGYTF. The genes are TRBV19 and TRBJ1-2; TRBD1 matches at 8 bases. The CDR3 spans 13 residues. V lost 5 bases, J lost 5 bases, and 4 bases stayed unmatched. Germline V gene lookup returns CDR1 LNHDA and CDR2 SQIVND (reference sequence).

The chain links TRBV3-1 (or the pseudogene TRBV3-2) to TRBJ2-3; 12 bases are a match to TRBD2. This CDR3 has 16 residues. V was pared by 1 base and J by 5 bases, with 4 bases of the junction left unmatched. Germline V gene data show CDR1 as LGHDT and CDR2 as YNNKEL (reference sequence). CDR3 residues: CASSQGLAGGLDTQYF. The CDR3, as DNA: TGTGCCAGCAGCCAAGGTCTAGCGGGAGGGTTAGATACGCAGTATTTT.

The chain's CDR3 is CASSRNSGTQETQYF. The CDR3 DNA follows: TGTGCCAGCAGCCGAAACTCCGGGACACAAGAGACCCAGTACTTC. The chain recombines TRBV5-4 with TRBJ2-5; the D gene is possibly TRBD1 (6 bases). From germline, CDR1 is SGHNT and CDR2 YYREEE (reference sequence). This CDR3 is built from 15 residues. Trimming removed 4 bases from V and 2 bases from J, with 15 bases in between.

The rearrangement joins TRBV20-1 to TRBJ2-1; maybe TRBD1 (6 bases). V lost 3 bases and J 8 bases, leaving 17 bases between the germline ends. Germline assignment: CDR1 DFQATT and CDR2 SNEGSKA (reference sequence). The CDR3 is 14 amino acids. The CDR3 region has the DNA TGCAGTGCTAGTAATCCCAGGGGATGGCATGAGCAGTTCTTC. It translates to CSASNPRGWHEQFF.

CDR3 DNA sequence: TGCAGCGTTGGAGGGACACTCGGCTACACCTTC. The encoded protein is CSVGGTLGYTF. The chain recombines TRBV29-1 with TRBJ1-2, with a weak D call TRBD1 (6 bases). Trimming left V 4 bases short and J 8 bases short, with 11 bases between. The length of the CDR3 is 11 residues. Per the germline V gene, CDR1 is SQVTM and CDR2 is ANQGSEA.

The chain carries TRBV5-5 and TRBJ1-4; tentatively, D is TRBD1 (5 bases). The CDR3 is 14 amino acids. Germline CDR1 is SGHKS and CDR2 is YYEKEE (reference sequence). Trimming took 0 bases from V and 4 from J, leaving 7 bases between them. CDR3 residues: CASSLGQLNEKLFF. CDR3 nucleotides: TGTGCCAGCAGCTTGGGACAGCTTAATGAAAAACTGTTTTTT.

The chain couples TRBV19 to TRBJ2-7, with 8 bases aligning to TRBD2. After removal of 6 bases from V and 0 bases from J, the junction contained 7 bases not matched to a gene. This CDR3 contains 15 residues. Germline CDR1 and CDR2: LNHDA and SQIVND (reference sequence). The CDR3 loop reads CASSRTSGSSYEQYF. In DNA form, the CDR3 reads TGTGCCAGTAGCCGTACTAGCGGTAGCTCCTACGAGCAGTACTTC.

This CDR3 is CASSQGTSGVQETQYF. For the CDR3, the DNA is TGTGCCAGCAGCCAAGGGACTAGCGGGGTACAAGAGACCCAGTACTTC. This chain connects TRBV3-1 (or the pseudogene TRBV3-2) to TRBJ2-5, with TRBD2 identical over 12 bases. This CDR3 spans 16 amino acids. Looked up from germline, CDR1 is LGHDT and CDR2 is YNNKEL (reference sequence). V was pared by 1 base and J by 2 bases, with 2 bases of the junction left unmatched.

V usage is TRBV15 and J usage is TRBJ2-3, with 7 bases identical to TRBD1. The CDR3 contains 17 residues. Germline CDR1 reads LNHNV; CDR2 reads YYDKDF (reference sequence). The ends lost 4 bases at V and 2 bases at J; junction bases unmatched: 12. The CDR3 spells CATSTSHRGRNTDTQYF. CDR3 DNA: TGTGCCACCAGCACCTCCCACAGGGGACGAAACACAGATACGCAGTATTTT.

The chain uses TRBV6-1 and TRBJ1-4; a possible D gene is TRBD1 (5 bases). V lost 0 bases, J lost 17 bases, and 19 bases lay in between. The CDR3 consists of 14 residues. Germline CDR1 MNHNS, CDR2 SASEGT. The CDR3 coding sequence is TGTGCCAGCAGTGAAGCTGGGGGAGGGCTGAGCGCTTTTTTT. Residues: CASSEAGGGLSAFF.

The CDR3 sequence is CASSSQGSSLHGYTF. CDR3 in DNA: TGTGCCAGCAGCTCCCAGGGCAGTTCCCTACATGGCTACACCTTC. V gene TRBV7-2 combines with J gene TRBJ1-2, with a possible D match to TRBD1 (5 bases). This CDR3 has 15 residues. In germline, CDR1 is SGHTA, CDR2 FQGNSA. The ends were cut back, 4 bases at V and 6 bases at J, with 18 bases in the middle.

The rearrangement uses TRBV7-9 and TRBJ2-2; D may be TRBD2 (6 bases). The CDR3 is 16 amino acids. Trimming removed 5 bases from V and 4 bases from J, with 17 bases in between. The germline gives CDR1 SEHNR, CDR2 FQNEAQ (reference sequence). This CDR3 is CASSMSGTGTTGELFF. The CDR3 DNA follows: TGTGCCAGCAGCATGTCCGGGACTGGAACCACCGGGGAGCTGTTTTTT.

The chain recombines TRBV6-1 with TRBJ2-7, with a weak D call TRBD1 (7 bases). Germline assignment: CDR1 MNHNS and CDR2 SASEGT. Trimming removed 4 bases from V and 5 bases from J, with 21 bases in between. CDR3 length equals 16 residues. The CDR3 sequence is CASSGKGGQVGDEQYF. The DNA of the CDR3 is TGTGCCAGCAGTGGTAAGGGAGGACAGGTGGGGGACGAGCAGTACTTC.

The V and J genes are TRBV11-2 and TRBJ2-7; D ambiguous. The germline CDR1 and CDR2 sequences are SGHAT and FQNNGV. The CDR3 sequence is 11 residues long. V lost 4 bases and J 2 bases, leaving 3 bases between the germline ends. In DNA, the CDR3 is TGTGCCAGCAGCTCCGCCTACGAGCAGTACTTC. As protein: CASSSAYEQYF.

The V gene is TRBV28, the J gene TRBJ2-7, with 8 bases aligning to TRBD1. This CDR3 has 14 amino acids. Looked up from germline, CDR1 is MDHEN and CDR2 is SYDVKM. Trimming cost V 5 bases and J 1 base; bases outside gene matches: 4. DNA for the CDR3: TGTGCCAGCAGTCGACAGGGGTCTTCCTACGAGCAGTACTTC. Its translation: CASSRQGSSYEQYF.

This clone was recorded only once. The J gene is TRBJ1-2, the V gene TRBV27; no definite D call. The length of the CDR3 is 14 residues. The germline V and J ends were trimmed by 0 bases and 8 bases, with 13 bases remaining between them. In germline, CDR1 is MNHEY, CDR2 SMNVEV (reference sequence). The CDR3 DNA is TGTGCCAGCAGTTTATCGGGAGGGATACACGGCTACACCTTC. Its translation is CASSLSGGIHGYTF.

The chain couples TRBV4-1 to TRBJ1-2, with D hard to call. Germline loops: CDR1 MGHRA, CDR2 YSYEKL. The V end was cut by 3 bases, the J end by 4 bases, with 21 bases between. This CDR3 region has 17 residues. The CDR3 DNA reads TGCGCCAGCAGCCACCAATTGGCCGCGAGGGCCGCCTATGGCTACACCTTC. Translated, it gives CASSHQLAARAAYGYTF.

V gene TRBV7-9 combines with J gene TRBJ2-3, with TRBD2 identical over 8 bases. The CDR3 runs 15 residues. V gave up 1 base and J gave up 7 bases; unmatched junction bases: 7. The V gene's germline CDR1 is SEHNR and CDR2 FQNEAQ (reference sequence). The CDR3 loop is CASSLDPRTSNTQYF. DNA of the CDR3: TGTGCCAGCAGCTTAGACCCTCGGACTAGCAATACGCAGTATTTT.

This clone was recorded only once. The rearrangement uses TRBV6-1 and TRBJ1-6; D gene ambiguous. Per the germline V gene, CDR1 is MNHNS and CDR2 is SASEGT. This CDR3 comprises 12 residues. Trimming pared 3 bases from V and 14 bases from J, leaving 11 bases between. CDR3 amino acids: CASSDSGFALHF. DNA for the CDR3: TGTGCCAGCAGTGATTCGGGGTTCGCCCTCCACTTT.

This chain joins TRBV28 and TRBJ2-7, with D unclear. Looked up from germline, CDR1 is MDHEN and CDR2 is SYDVKM. V was clipped by 2 bases and J by 5 bases, with 10 bases between them. This CDR3 spans 13 amino acids. The CDR3 sequence: CASSLSSPDEQYF. The DNA for the CDR3 is TGTGCCAGCAGTTTAAGTTCCCCGGACGAGCAGTACTTC.

The rearrangement uses TRBV7-2 and TRBJ1-2; D remains unclear. With 1 base removed from V and 6 bases from J, the gap between germline ends came to 12 bases. This CDR3 has 14 residues. Germline V gene data show CDR1 as SGHTA and CDR2 as FQGNSA. CDR3 DNA: TGTGCCAGCAGCTTAGGAGGATATCCGGATGGCTACACCTTC. It encodes CASSLGGYPDGYTF.

V is TRBV11-1 and J is TRBJ2-1; maybe TRBD2 (6 bases). The CDR3 contains 16 residues. Germline-derived CDR1 and CDR2 are SGHAT and FQDESV (reference sequence). V gave up 8 bases and J gave up 7 bases, with 24 bases separating them. This CDR3 reads CASELYSGYGSNEQFF. As DNA, the CDR3 is TGTGCCAGCGAGCTTTACAGCGGGTATGGCTCTAATGAGCAGTTCTTC.

The chain joins TRBV19 to TRBJ1-4; a possible D gene is TRBD1 (6 bases). V was trimmed by 5 bases and J by 3 bases, leaving 13 bases between them. CDR3 length: 15 amino acids. Germline V gene lookup returns CDR1 LNHDA and CDR2 SQIVND (reference sequence). The CDR3 bases are TGTGCCAGTAGTGCCACAGGGCTTGCTAATGAAAAACTGTTTTTT. Translation: CASSATGLANEKLFF.

The rearrangement joins TRBV24-1 to TRBJ2-1; 11 bases are shared with TRBD2. Germline V lookup: CDR1 KGHDR, CDR2 SFDVKD. The CDR3 sequence is 22 residues long. Trimming took 1 base from V and 6 from J; bases not matched to a gene: 22. CDR3 amino acids: CATSDFKRSGLSGRVGSNEQFF. CDR3 bases: TGTGCCACCAGTGATTTTAAACGGTCGGGCCTTAGCGGGAGGGTGGGGTCCAATGAGCAGTTCTTC.

The chain couples TRBV7-3 to TRBJ2-1; 8 bases match TRBD2. The CDR3 covers 16 residues. Germline CDR1 reads SGHTA; CDR2 reads FQGTGA. V shed 5 bases and J 6 bases; nucleotides not matched to a gene: 12. CDR3: CASSATSGSLLNEQFF. The CDR3 DNA follows: TGTGCCAGCAGCGCTACAAGCGGGAGCCTTCTCAATGAGCAGTTCTTC.

The V call is TRBV18, the J call TRBJ2-1; TRBD2 matches 8 bases. The germline CDR1 and CDR2 sequences are KGHSH and LQKENI. The CDR3 has 14 amino acids. The junction had 5 bases not matched to a gene; V was cut back by 3 bases and J by 7 bases. This CDR3 is CASSPSGGLNEQFF. As DNA, the CDR3 is TGTGCCAGCTCACCCTCGGGGGGGCTGAATGAGCAGTTCTTC. Full variable domain (rest looked up from reference TRBV18 and TRBJ2-1): NAGVMQNPRHLVRRRGQEARLRCSPMKGHSHVYWYRQLPEEGLKFMVYLQKENIIDESGMPKERFSAEFPKEGPSILRIQQVVRGDSAAYFCASSPSGGLNEQFFGPGTRLTVL.